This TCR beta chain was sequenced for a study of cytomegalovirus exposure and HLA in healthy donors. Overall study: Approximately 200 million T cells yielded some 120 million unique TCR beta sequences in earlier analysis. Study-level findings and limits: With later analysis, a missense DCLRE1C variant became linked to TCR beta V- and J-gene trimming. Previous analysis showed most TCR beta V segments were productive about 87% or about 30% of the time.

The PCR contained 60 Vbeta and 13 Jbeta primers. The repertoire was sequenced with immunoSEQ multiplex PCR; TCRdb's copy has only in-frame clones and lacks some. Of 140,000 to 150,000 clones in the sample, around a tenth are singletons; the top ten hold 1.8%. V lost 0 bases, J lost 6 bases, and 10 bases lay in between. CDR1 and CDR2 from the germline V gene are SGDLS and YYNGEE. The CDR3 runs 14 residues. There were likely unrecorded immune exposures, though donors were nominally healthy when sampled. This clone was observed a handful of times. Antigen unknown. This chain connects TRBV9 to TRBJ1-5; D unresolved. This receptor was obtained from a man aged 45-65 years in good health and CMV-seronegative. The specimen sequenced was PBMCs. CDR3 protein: CASSVEHSGQPQHF. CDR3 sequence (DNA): TGTGCCAGCAGCGTAGAACACAGCGGTCAGCCCCAGCATTTT.